This T cell receptor (beta chain) emerged from a study of cytomegalovirus exposure and HLA in healthy donors. Study-level information: Among approximately 390 genotyped donors, around 80% fell in the Caucasian-associated ancestry cluster. Study-level results: Presence/absence analysis assumed near-uniform sequencing depth across donors.

With respect to this clone: The antigen is not known.

V was cut by 0 bases and J by 5 bases, with 15 bases left in between. The CDR3 length is 16 residues. Germline V gene sequence: CDR1 WNHNN, CDR2 SYGVQD (reference sequence). 60 Vbeta and 13 Jbeta primers were used in PCR. Authors' data handling: A later analysis counted 80 million or so unique TCR beta chains, some 11 million shared. TCRdb's table, derived via immunoSEQ multiplex PCR, lists solely in-frame clones and lacks some. V and J calls and clone size are copied from that table; D and trimming were computed from the DNA. The sample contains roughly 170,000 clones, more than 65% of which appear only once.

This receptor was obtained from a male donor in good health and CMV-seronegative. The chain links TRBV10-1 to TRBJ2-3; D may be TRBD2 (6 bases). Sequenced sample: PBMCs. The CDR3 DNA reads as TGCGCCAGCAGTGAGTCGATTACGGGGGTCATAGATACGCAGTATTTT. Translation: CASSESITGVIDTQYF.